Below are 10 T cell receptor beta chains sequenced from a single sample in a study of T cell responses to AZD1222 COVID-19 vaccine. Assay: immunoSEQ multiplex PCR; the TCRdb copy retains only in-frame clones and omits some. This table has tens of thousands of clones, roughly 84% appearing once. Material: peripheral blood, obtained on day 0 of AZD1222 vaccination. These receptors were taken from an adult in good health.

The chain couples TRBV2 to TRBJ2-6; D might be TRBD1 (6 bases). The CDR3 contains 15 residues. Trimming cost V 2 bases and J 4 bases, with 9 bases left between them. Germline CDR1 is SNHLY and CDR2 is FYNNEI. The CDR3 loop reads CASSENRAGANVLTF. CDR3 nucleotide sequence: TGTGCCAGCAGTGAAAACAGGGCAGGGGCCAACGTCCTGACTTTC.

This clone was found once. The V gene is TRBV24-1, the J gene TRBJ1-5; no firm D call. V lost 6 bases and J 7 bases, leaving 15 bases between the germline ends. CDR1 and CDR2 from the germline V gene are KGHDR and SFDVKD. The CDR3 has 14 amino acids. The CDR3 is CATSKREVGQPQHF. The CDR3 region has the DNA TGTGCCACCAGTAAGAGGGAGGTCGGACAGCCCCAGCATTTT.

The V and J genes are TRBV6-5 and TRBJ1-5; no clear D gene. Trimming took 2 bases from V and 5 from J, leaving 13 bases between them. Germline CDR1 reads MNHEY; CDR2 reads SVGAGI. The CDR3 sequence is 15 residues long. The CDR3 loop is CASSYPKGSHQPQHF. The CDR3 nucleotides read TGTGCCAGCAGTTACCCCAAGGGCAGCCATCAGCCCCAGCATTTT.

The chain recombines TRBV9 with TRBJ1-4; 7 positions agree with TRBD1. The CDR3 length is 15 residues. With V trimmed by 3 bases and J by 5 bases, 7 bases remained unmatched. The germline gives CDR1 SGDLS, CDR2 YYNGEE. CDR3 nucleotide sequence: TGTGCCAGCAGCGAGGGGGGACAGACGAATGAAAAACTGTTTTTT. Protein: CASSEGGQTNEKLFF.

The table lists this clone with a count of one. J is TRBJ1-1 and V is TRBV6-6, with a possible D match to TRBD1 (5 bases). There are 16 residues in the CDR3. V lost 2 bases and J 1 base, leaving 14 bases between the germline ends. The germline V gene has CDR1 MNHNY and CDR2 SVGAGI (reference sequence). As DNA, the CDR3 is TGTGCCAGCAGTTACCCGCCGGGGCAGAGGAACACTGAAGCTTTCTTT. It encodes CASSYPPGQRNTEAFF.

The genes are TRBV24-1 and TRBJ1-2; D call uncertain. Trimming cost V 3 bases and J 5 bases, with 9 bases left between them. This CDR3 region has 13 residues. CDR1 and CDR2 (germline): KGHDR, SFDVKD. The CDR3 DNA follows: TGTGCCACCAGTGATGCTGGCGGGTATGGCTACACCTTC. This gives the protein CATSDAGGYGYTF.

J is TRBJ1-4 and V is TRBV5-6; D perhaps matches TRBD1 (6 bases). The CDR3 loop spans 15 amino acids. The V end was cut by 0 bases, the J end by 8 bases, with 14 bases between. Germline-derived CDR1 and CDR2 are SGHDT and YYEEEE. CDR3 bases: TGTGCCAGCAGCTTGGCTGGGGGCTTAAACGAAAAACTGTTTTTT. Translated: CASSLAGGLNEKLFF. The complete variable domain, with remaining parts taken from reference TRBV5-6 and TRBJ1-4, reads DAGVTQSPTHLIKTRGQQVTLRCSPKSGHDTVSWYQQALGQGPQFIFQYYEEEERQRGNFPDRFSGHQFPNYSSELNVNALLLGDSALYLCASSLAGGLNEKLFFGSGTQLSVL.

The CDR3 reads CAIRSSGTGGFYEQYF. CDR3 DNA sequence: TGTGCCATCAGAAGCTCCGGGACAGGGGGTTTCTACGAGCAGTACTTC. V is TRBV10-3 and J is TRBJ2-7; 11 bases agree with TRBD1. The CDR3 has 16 amino acids. With 6 bases clipped from V and 3 bases from J, the junction kept 10 bases outside the gene matches. CDR1 and CDR2 (germline): ENHRY, SYGVKD.

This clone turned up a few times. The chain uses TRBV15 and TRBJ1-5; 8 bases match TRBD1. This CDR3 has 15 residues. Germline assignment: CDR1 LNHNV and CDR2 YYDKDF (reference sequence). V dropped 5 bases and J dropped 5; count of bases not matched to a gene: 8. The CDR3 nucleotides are TGTGCCACCAGCCTCGACAGGGGTTCGTATCAGCCCCAGCATTTT. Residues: CATSLDRGSYQPQHF. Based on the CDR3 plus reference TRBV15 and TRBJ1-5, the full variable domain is DAMVIQNPRYQVTQFGKPVTLSCSQTLNHNVMYWYQQKSSQAPKLLFHYYDKDFNNEADTPDNFQSRRPNTSFCFLDIRSPGLGDTAMYLCATSLDRGSYQPQHFGDGTRLSIL.

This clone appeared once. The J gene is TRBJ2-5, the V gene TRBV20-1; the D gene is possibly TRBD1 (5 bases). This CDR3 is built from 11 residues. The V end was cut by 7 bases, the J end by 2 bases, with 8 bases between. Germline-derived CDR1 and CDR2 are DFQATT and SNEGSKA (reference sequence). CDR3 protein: CSVDSQETQYF. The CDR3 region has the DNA TGCAGTGTTGACAGTCAAGAGACCCAGTACTTC.